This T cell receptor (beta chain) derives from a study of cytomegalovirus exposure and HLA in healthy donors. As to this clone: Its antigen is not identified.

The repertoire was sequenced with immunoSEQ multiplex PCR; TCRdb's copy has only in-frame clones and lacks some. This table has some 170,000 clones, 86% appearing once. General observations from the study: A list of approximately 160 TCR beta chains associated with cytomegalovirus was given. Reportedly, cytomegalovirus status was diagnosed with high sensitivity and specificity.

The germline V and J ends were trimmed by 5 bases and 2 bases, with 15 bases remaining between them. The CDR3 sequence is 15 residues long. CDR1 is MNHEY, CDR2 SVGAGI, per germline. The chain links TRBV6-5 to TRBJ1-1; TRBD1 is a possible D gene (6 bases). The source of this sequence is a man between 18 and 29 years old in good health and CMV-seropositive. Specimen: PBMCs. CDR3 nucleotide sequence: TGTGCCAGCAGTCTATCCCGGGGGGCAAACACTGAAGCTTTCTTT. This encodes CASSLSRGANTEAFF.